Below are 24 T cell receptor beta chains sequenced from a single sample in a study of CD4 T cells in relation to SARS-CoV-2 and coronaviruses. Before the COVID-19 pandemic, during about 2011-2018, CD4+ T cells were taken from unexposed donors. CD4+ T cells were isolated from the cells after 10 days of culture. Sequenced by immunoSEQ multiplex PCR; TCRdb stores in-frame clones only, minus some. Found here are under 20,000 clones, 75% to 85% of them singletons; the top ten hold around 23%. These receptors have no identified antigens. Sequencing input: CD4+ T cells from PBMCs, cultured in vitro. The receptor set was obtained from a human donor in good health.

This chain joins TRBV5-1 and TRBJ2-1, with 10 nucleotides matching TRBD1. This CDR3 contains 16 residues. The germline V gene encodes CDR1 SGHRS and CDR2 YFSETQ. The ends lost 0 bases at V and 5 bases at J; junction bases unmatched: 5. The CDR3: CASSLATDRGDNEQFF. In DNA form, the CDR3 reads TGCGCCAGCAGCTTGGCCACGGACAGGGGGGACAATGAGCAGTTCTTC.

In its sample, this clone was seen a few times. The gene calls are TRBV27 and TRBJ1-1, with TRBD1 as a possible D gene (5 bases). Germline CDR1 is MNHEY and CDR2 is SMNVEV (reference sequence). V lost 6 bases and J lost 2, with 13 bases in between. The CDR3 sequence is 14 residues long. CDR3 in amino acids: CASRKEGRNTEAFF. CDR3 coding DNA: TGTGCCAGCAGAAAGGAGGGGAGAAACACTGAAGCTTTCTTT.

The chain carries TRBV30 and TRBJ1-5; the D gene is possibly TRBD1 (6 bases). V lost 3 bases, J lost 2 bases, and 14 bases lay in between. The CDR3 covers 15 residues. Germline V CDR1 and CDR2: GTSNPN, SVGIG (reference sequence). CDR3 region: CAWSGQLSGNQPQHF. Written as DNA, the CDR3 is TGTGCCTGGAGCGGACAGCTTAGCGGCAATCAGCCCCAGCATTTT.

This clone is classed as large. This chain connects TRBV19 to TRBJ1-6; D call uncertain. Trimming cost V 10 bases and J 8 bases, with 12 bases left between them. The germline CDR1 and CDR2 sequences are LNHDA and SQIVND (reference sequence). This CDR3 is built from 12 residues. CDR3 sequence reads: CATRLGDSPLHF. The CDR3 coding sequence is TGTGCCACTCGATTGGGCGATTCACCCCTCCACTTT.

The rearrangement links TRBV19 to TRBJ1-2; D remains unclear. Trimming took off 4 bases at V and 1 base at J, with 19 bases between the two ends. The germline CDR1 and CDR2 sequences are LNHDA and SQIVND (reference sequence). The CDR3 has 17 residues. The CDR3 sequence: CASSTWGALTRNYGYTF. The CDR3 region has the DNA TGTGCCAGTAGTACATGGGGAGCCCTCACCCGTAACTATGGCTACACCTTC.

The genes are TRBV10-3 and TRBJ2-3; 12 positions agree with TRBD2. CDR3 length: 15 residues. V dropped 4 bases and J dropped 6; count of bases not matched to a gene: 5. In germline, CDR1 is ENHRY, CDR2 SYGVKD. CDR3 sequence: CAISGLAGGADTQYF. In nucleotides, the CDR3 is TGTGCCATCAGTGGCCTAGCGGGAGGGGCTGATACGCAGTATTTT.

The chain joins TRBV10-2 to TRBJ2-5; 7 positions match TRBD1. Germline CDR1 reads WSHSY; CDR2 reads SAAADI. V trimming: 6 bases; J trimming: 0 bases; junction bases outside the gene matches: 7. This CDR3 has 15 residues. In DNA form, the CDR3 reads TGCGCCAGCAGACCGGGACAGCGTAACCAAGAGACCCAGTACTTC. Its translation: CASRPGQRNQETQYF.

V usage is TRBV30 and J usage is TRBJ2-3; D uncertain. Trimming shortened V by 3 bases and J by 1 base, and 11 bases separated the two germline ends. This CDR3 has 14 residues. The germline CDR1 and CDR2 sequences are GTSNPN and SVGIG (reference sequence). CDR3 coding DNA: TGTGCCTGGAGCACAGTGAAAGGCACAGATACGCAGTATTTT. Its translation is CAWSTVKGTDTQYF.

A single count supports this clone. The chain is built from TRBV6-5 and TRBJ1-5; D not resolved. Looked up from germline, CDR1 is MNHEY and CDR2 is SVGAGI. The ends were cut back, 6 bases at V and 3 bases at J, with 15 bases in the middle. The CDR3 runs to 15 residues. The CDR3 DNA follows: TGTGCCAGCAGCAACTCCCAGCAAGACAATCAGCCCCAGCATTTT. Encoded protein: CASSNSQQDNQPQHF.

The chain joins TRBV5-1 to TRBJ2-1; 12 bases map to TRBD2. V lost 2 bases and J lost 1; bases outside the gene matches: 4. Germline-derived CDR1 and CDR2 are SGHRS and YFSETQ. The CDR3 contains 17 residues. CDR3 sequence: CASSLDGLAGSYNEQFF. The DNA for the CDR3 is TGCGCCAGCAGCTTAGATGGACTAGCGGGATCCTACAATGAGCAGTTCTTC.

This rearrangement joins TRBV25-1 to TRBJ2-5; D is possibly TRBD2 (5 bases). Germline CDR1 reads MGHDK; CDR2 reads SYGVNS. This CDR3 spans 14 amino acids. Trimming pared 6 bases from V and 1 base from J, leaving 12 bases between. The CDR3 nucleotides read TGTGCCAGCAGCCGAGAGGGAATCCAAGAGACCCAGTACTTC. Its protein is CASSREGIQETQYF.

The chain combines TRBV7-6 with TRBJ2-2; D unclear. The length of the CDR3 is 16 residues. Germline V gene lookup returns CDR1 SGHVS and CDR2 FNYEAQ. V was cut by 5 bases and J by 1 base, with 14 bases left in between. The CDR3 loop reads CASSLIRARNTGELFF. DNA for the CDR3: TGTGCCAGCAGCCTCATAAGGGCGCGGAACACCGGGGAGCTGTTTTTT.

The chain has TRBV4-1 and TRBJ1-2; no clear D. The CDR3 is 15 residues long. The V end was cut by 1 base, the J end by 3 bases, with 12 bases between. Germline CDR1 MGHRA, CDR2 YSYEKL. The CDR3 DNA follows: TGCGCCAGCAGCCAAGTAGGTGCCGGTGACTATGGCTACACCTTC. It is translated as CASSQVGAGDYGYTF.

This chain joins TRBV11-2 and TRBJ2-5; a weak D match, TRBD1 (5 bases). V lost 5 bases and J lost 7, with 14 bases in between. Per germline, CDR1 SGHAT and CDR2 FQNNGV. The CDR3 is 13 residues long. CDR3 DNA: TGTGCCAGCAGCACCAATGGGGCCGTGACCCAGTACTTC. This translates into CASSTNGAVTQYF.

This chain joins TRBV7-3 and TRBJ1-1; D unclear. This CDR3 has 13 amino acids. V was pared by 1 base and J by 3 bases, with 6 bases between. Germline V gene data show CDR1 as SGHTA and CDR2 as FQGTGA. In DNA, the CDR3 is TGTGCCAGCAGCTTAATGCCCGACACTGAAGCTTTCTTT. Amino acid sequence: CASSLMPDTEAFF.

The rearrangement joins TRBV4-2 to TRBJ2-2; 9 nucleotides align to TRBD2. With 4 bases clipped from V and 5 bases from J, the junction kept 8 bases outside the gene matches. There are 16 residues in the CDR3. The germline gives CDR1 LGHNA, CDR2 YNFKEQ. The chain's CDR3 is CASSPELAGETGELFF. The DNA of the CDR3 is TGTGCCAGCAGCCCCGAATTAGCGGGAGAGACCGGGGAGCTGTTTTTT.

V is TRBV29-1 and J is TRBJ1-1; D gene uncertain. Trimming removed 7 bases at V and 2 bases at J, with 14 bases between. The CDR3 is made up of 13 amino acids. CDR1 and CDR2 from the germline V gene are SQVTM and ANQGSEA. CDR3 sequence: CSAWAGLNTEAFF. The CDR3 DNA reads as TGCAGCGCCTGGGCTGGACTTAACACTGAAGCTTTCTTT. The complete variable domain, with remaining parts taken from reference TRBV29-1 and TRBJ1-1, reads SAVISQKPSRDICQRGTSLTIQCQVDSQVTMMFWYRQQPGQSLTLIATANQGSEATYESGFVIDKFPISRPNLTFSTLTVSNMSPEDSSIYLCSAWAGLNTEAFFGQGTRLTVV.

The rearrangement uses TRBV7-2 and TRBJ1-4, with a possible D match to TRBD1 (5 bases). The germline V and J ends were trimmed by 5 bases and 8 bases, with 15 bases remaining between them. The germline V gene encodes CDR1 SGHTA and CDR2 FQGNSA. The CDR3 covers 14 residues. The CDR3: CASSAERGEEKLFF. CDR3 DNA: TGTGCCAGCAGCGCAGAACGGGGGGAGGAAAAACTGTTTTTT.

The CDR3 region is CSVEGGTVGFADTQYF. CDR3 nucleotides: TGCAGCGTTGAAGGGGGGACCGTCGGATTCGCAGATACGCAGTATTTT. The chain has TRBV29-1 and TRBJ2-3; D may correspond to TRBD1 or TRBD2 (5 bases each). This CDR3 contains 16 residues. Trimming shortened V by 1 base and J by 4 bases, and 18 bases separated the two germline ends. Per the germline V gene, CDR1 is SQVTM and CDR2 is ANQGSEA.

CDR3 in DNA: TGTGCCAGCAGCGTAAGGGGGGATGGTGACACCGGGGAGCTGTTTTTT. Its protein is CASSVRGDGDTGELFF. This rearrangement joins TRBV9 to TRBJ2-2; either TRBD1 or TRBD2 may fit D (6 bases each). Between the trimmed V and J ends, which lost 1 base and 3 bases, there was a span of 13 bases. This CDR3 is 16 amino acids long. Germline V CDR1 and CDR2: SGDLS, YYNGEE.

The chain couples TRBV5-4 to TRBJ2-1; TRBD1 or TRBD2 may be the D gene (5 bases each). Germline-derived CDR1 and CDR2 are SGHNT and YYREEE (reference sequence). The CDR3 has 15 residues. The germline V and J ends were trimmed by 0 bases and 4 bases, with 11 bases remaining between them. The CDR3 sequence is CASSLGRDGYNEQFF. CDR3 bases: TGTGCCAGCAGCTTGGGCCGGGACGGGTACAATGAGCAGTTCTTC.

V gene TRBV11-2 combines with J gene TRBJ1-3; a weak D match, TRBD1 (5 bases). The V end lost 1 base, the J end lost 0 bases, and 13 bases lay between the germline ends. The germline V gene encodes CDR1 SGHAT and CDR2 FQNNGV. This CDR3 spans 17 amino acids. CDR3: CASSLGYRGASGNTIYF. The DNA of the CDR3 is TGTGCCAGCAGCTTAGGGTACCGAGGGGCCTCTGGAAACACCATATATTTT.

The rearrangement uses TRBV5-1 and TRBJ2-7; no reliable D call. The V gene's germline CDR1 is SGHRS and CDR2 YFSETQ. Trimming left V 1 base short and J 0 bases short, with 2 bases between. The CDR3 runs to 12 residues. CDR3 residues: CASSLPSYEQYF. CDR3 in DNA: TGCGCCAGCAGCTTGCCCTCCTACGAGCAGTACTTC.

The CDR3 loop is CASSIGNSYTDTQYF. The CDR3 nucleotides are TGTGCCAGTAGTATAGGAAACTCTTACACAGATACGCAGTATTTT. The chain combines TRBV19 with TRBJ2-3, with D uncertain. The CDR3 runs to 15 residues. Germline V gene sequence: CDR1 LNHDA, CDR2 SQIVND (reference sequence). V gave up 1 base and J gave up 2 bases, with 10 bases separating them.